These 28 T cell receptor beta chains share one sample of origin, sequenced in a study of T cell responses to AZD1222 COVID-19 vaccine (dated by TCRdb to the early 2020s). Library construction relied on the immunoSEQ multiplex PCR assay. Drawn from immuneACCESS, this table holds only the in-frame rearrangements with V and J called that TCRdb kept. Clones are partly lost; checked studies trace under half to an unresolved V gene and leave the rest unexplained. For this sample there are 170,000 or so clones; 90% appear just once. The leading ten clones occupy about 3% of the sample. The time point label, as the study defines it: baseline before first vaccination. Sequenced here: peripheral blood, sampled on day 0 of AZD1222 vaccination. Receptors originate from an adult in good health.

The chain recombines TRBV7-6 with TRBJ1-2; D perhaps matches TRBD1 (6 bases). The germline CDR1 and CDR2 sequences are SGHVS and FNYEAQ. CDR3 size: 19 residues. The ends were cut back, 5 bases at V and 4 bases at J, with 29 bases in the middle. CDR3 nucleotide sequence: TGTGCCAGCAGCCCAGAACCCGGGACACTCCTGAGGATCGGCTATGGCTACACCTTC. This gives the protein CASSPEPGTLLRIGYGYTF.

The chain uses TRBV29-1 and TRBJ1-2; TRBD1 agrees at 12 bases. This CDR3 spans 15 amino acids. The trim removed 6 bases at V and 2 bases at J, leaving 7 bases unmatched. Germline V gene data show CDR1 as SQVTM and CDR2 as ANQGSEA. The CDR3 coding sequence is TGCAGCGTAAGAGGGACAGGGGGCGCGAACTATGGCTACACCTTC. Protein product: CSVRGTGGANYGYTF.

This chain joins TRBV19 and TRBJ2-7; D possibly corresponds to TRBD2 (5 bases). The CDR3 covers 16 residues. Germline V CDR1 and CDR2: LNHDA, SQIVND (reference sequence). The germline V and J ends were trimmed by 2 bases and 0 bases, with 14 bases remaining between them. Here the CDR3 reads CASSIQGGLSSYEQYF. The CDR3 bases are TGTGCCAGTAGTATACAAGGCGGGCTTAGCTCCTACGAGCAGTACTTC.

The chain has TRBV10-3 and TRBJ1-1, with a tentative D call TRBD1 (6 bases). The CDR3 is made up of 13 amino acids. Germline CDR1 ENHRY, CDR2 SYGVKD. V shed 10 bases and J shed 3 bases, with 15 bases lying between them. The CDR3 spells CATSQGLDTEAFF. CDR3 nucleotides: TGTGCCACCTCTCAGGGGCTCGACACTGAAGCTTTCTTT.

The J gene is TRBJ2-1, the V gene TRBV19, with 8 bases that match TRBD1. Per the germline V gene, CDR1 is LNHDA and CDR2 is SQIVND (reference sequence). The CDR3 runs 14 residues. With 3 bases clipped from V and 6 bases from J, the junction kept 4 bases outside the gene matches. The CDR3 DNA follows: TGTGCCAGTAGTATCAACAGGGGGGTCAATGAGCAGTTCTTC. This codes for CASSINRGVNEQFF.

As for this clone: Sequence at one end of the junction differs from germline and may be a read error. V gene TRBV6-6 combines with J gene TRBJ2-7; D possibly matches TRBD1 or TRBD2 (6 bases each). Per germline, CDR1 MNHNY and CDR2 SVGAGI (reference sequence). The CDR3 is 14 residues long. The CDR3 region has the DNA TGTGCCAGCAGTTACTCCCAGGAGGGGGGCCGAGCTGGCTTC. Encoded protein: CASSYSQEGGRAGF.

CDR3 protein: CASTPGQGNGYTF. CDR3 sequence (DNA): TGTGCCAGCACCCCCGGACAGGGTAATGGCTACACCTTC. This chain uses TRBV12-3 or TRBV12-4 with TRBJ1-2; 8 positions agree with TRBD1. CDR3 length equals 13 residues. V lost 7 bases and J lost 6; bases outside the gene matches: 7.

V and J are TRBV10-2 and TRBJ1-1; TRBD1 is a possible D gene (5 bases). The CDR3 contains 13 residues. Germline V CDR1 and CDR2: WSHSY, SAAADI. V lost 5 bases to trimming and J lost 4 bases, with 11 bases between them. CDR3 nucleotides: TGCGCCAGCAGTACAGGCGGGGGCACTGAAGCTTTCTTT. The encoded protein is CASSTGGGTEAFF.

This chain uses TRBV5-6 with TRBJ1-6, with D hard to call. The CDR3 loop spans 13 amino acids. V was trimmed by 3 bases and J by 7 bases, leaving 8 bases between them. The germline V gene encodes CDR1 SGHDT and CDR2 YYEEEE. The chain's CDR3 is CASSSSENSPLHF. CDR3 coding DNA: TGTGCCAGCAGCTCGTCAGAAAATTCACCCCTCCACTTT.

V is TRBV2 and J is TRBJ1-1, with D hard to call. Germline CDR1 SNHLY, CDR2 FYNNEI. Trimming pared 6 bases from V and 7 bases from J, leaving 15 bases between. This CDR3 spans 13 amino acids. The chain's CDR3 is CASRDQAPIEAFF. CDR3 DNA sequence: TGTGCCAGCAGGGACCAGGCCCCGATTGAAGCTTTCTTT.

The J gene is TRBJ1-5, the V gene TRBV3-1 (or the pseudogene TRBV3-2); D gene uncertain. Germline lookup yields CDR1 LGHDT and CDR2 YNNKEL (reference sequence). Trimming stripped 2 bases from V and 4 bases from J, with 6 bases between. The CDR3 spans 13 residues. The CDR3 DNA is TGTGCCAGCAGCCAATGGCTGAATCAGCCCCAGCATTTT. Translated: CASSQWLNQPQHF.

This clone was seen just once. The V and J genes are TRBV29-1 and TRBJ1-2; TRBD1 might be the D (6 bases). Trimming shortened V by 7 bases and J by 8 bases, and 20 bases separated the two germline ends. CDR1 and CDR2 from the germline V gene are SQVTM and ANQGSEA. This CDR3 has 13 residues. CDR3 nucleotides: TGCAGCGCTCCGGAGCAGGGGCAGGGGGGCTACACCTTC. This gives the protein CSAPEQGQGGYTF.

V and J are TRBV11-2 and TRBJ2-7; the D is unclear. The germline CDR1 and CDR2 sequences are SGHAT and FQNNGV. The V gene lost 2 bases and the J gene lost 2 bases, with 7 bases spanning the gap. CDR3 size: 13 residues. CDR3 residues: CASSLRDPYEQYF. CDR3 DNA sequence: TGTGCCAGCAGCTTAAGGGATCCCTACGAGCAGTACTTC.

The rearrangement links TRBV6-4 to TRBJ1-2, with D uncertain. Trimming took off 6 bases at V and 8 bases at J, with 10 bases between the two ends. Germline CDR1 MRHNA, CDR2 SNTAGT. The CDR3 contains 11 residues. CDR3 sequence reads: CASRGSGGYTF. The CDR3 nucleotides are TGTGCCAGCAGAGGGTCGGGAGGCTACACCTTC.

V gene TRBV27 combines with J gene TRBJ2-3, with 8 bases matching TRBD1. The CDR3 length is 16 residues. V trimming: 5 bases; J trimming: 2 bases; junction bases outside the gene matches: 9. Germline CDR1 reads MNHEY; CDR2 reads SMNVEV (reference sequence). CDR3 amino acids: CASSPLWTGNTDTQYF. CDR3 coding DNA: TGTGCCAGCAGTCCCCTCTGGACAGGGAACACAGATACGCAGTATTTT.

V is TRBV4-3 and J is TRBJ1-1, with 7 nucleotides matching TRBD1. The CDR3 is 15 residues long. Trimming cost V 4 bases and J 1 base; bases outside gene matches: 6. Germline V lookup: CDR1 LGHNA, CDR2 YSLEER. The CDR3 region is CASSPDRVGNTEAFF. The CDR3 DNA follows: TGCGCCAGCAGCCCCGACAGGGTGGGGAACACTGAAGCTTTCTTT.

The CDR3 region is CASSDSPKTQYF. As DNA, the CDR3 is TGTGCCAGCAGCGATAGCCCCAAGACCCAGTACTTC. J is TRBJ2-5 and V is TRBV3-1 (or the pseudogene TRBV3-2); D is undetermined. V lost 5 bases and J lost 6, with 10 bases in between. The CDR3 consists of 12 residues. From germline, CDR1 is LGHDT and CDR2 YNNKEL (reference sequence).

The CDR3 is CTSSQDAPARGPGELFF. In DNA form, the CDR3 reads TGCACCAGCAGCCAAGATGCCCCCGCCAGGGGCCCTGGGGAACTGTTTTTT. The chain joins TRBV1 to TRBJ1-4; whether TRBD1, the table's D call, matches the DNA was not checked. TRBV1 is given as a pseudogene. This CDR3 is 17 amino acids long.

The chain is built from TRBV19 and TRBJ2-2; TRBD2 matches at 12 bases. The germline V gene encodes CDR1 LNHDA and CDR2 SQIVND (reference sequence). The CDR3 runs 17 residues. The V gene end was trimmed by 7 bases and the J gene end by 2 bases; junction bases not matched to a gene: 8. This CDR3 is CASMGTGLAGNTGELFF. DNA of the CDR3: TGTGCCAGTATGGGGACGGGACTAGCGGGTAACACCGGGGAGCTGTTTTTT.

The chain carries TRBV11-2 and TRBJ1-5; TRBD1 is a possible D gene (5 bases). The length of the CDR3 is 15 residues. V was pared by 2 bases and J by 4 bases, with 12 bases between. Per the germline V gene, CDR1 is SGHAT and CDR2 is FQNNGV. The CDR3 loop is CASSLTGGRNQPQHF. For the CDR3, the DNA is TGTGCCAGCAGCTTAACTGGGGGGAGGAATCAGCCCCAGCATTTT. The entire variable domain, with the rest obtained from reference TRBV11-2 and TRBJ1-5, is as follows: EAGVAQSPRYKIIEKRQSVAFWCNPISGHATLYWYQQILGQGPKLLIQFQNNGVVDDSQLPKDRFSAERLKGVDSTLKIQPAKLEDSAVYLCASSLTGGRNQPQHFGDGTRLSIL.

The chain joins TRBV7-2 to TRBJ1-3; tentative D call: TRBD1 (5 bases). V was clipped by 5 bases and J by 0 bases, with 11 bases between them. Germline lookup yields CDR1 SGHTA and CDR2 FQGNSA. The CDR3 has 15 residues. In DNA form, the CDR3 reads TGTGCCAGCAGCCCCGGGACCAACTCTGGAAACACCATATATTTT. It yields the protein CASSPGTNSGNTIYF.

The chain's CDR3 is CARRRASGDTQYF. The CDR3 DNA follows: TGTGCCAGACGGCGGGCTAGCGGCGATACGCAGTATTTT. The chain links TRBV25-1 to TRBJ2-3; TRBD2 matches at 7 bases. Germline V gene data show CDR1 as MGHDK and CDR2 as SYGVNS. Trimming at V came to 9 bases and at J to 6 bases, leaving 9 bases not matched to a gene. This CDR3 has 13 amino acids. The full variable domain, with the rest looked up from reference TRBV25-1 and TRBJ2-3, is EADIYQTPRYLVIGTGKKITLECSQTMGHDKMYWYQQDPGMELHLIHYSYGVNSTEKGDLSSESTVSRIRTEHFPLTLESARPSHTSQYLCARRRASGDTQYFGPGTRLTVL.

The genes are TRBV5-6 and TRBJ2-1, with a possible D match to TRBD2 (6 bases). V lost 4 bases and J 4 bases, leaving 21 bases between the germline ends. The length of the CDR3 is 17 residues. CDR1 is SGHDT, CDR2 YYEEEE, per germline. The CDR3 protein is CASSTPRPGLQYNEQFF. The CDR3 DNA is TGTGCCAGCAGCACCCCTCGACCGGGACTCCAGTACAATGAGCAGTTCTTC.

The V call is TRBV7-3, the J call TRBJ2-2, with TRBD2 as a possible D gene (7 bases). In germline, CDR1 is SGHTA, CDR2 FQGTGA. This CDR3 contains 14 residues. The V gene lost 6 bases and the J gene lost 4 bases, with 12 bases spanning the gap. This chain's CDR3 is CASSFRGATGELFF. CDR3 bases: TGTGCCAGCAGTTTCCGGGGGGCCACCGGGGAGCTGTTTTTT.

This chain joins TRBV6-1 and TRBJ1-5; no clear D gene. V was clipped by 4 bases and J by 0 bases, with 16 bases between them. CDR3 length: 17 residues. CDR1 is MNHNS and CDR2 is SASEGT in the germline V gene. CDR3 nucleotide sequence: TGTGCCAGCAGTGCGGTAGGAGGACTCTATAGCAATCAGCCCCAGCATTTT. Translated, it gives CASSAVGGLYSNQPQHF.

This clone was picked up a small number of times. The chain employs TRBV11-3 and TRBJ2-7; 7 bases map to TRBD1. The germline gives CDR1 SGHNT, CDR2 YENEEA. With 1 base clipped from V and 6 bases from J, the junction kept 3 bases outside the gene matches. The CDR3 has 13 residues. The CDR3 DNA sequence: TGTGCCAGCAGCTTAGCCGGACAGGCCGAGCAGTACTTC. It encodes CASSLAGQAEQYF.

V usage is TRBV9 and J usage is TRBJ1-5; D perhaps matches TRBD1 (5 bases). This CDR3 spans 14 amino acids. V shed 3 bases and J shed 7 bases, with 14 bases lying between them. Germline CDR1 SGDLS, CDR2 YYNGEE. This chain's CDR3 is CASSDLGWGQPQHF. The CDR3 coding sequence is TGTGCCAGCAGCGATTTGGGTTGGGGGCAGCCCCAGCATTTT.

The CDR3 DNA follows: TGTGCCAGTACCGCTGGTGATTCTGGAAACACCATATATTTT. Translated: CASTAGDSGNTIYF. V usage is TRBV19 and J usage is TRBJ1-3; D gene uncertain. The CDR3 spans 14 residues. V was pared by 7 bases and J by 1 base, with 11 bases between. The germline V gene encodes CDR1 LNHDA and CDR2 SQIVND (reference sequence).